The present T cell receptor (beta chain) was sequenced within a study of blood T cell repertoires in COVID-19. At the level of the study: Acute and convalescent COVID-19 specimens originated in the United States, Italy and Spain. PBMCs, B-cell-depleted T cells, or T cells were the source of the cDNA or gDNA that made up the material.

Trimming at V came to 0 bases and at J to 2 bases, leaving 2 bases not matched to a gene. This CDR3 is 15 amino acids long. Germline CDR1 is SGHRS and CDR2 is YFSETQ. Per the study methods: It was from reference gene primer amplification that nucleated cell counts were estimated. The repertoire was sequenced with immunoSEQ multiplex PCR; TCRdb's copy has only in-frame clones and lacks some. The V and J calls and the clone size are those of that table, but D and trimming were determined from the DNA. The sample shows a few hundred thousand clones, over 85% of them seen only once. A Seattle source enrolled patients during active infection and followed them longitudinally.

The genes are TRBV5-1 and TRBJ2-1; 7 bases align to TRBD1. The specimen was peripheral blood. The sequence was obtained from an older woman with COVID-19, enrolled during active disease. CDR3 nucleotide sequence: TGCGCCAGCAGCTTGGAGGGGGCGCCCTACAATGAGCAGTTCTTC. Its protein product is CASSLEGAPYNEQFF.